This is a list of T cell receptor beta chains from one sample in a study of blood T cell repertoires in COVID-19. Clones were sequenced by immunoSEQ multiplex PCR, and TCRdb holds only the in-frame ones, with some missing. The table records hundreds of thousands of clones, about 88% of them present only once. The sample consisted of PBMCs or T cells enriched from blood (not recorded which). Receptor source: a woman aged 60-70 years in a cohort exposed to, infected with or recovered from COVID-19 (not recorded which). Both conserved end residues are part of each CDR3. The D gene is left open where the match is weak. Part of the rows lack a size; the others show once, few, many or a class for expanded clones.

clone_size	j_call	v_call	d_call	cdr3_aa	cdr3_nt
NA	TRBJ2-5	TRBV5-1	TRBD1	CASSPGQQETQYF	TGCGCCAGCAGCCCGGGACAGCAAGAGACCCAGTACTTC
NA	TRBJ2-1	TRBV5-1	TRBD1	CASSLGYGTGPNNEQFF	TGCGCCAGCAGCTTGGGCTATGGGACAGGGCCTAACAATGAGCAGTTCTTC
many	TRBJ2-3	TRBV5-1	TRBD2	CASSFGTSGRSSTDTQYF	TGCGCCAGCAGCTTTGGGACTAGCGGGAGGTCTAGCACAGATACGCAGTATTTT
NA	TRBJ2-1	TRBV28	NA	CASTERGGRYNEQFF	TGTGCCAGCACCGAACGGGGAGGAAGGTACAATGAGCAGTTCTTC
NA	TRBJ2-3	TRBV18	NA	CASSPRGPDTQYF	TGTGCCAGCTCACCACGGGGCCCAGATACGCAGTATTTT
NA	TRBJ2-5	TRBV2	TRBD2	CASSVKGLAGGGETQYF	TGTGCCAGCAGTGTTAAGGGACTAGCGGGCGGAGGAGAGACCCAGTACTTC
NA	TRBJ1-1	TRBV7-2	TRBD1	CASSSYRGGVTEAFF	TGTGCCAGCAGCTCATACAGGGGAGGCGTCACTGAAGCTTTCTTT
NA	TRBJ2-3	TRBV10-3	NA	CAISVSGGISTDTQYF	TGTGCCATCAGTGTTTCGGGCGGGATAAGCACAGATACGCAGTATTTT
NA	TRBJ1-6	TRBV7-9	TRBD1	CASSPSVDHRGGNSPLHF	TGTGCCAGCAGCCCTAGCGTGGACCACAGGGGTGGTAATTCACCCCTCCACTTT
NA	TRBJ2-5	TRBV5-6	TRBD1	CASSATGQGDQETQYF	TGTGCCAGCAGCGCAACGGGACAGGGGGACCAAGAGACCCAGTACTTC
NA	TRBJ1-2	TRBV5-1	TRBD1	CASSPGQGNYGYTF	TGCGCCAGCAGTCCGGGACAGGGTAACTATGGCTACACCTTC
NA	TRBJ1-1	TRBV2	TRBD1	CASSGNRGNTEAFF	TGTGCCAGCAGCGGAAACAGGGGGAACACTGAAGCTTTCTTT
NA	TRBJ1-5	TRBV19	NA	CASSIGRTRENQPQHF	TGTGCCAGTAGTATTGGGCGCACAAGAGAAAATCAGCCCCAGCATTTT
NA	TRBJ1-1	TRBV2	NA	CASSVGRSNTEAFF	TGTGCCAGCAGTGTAGGTCGGAGTAACACTGAAGCTTTCTTT
NA	TRBJ1-1	TRBV18	NA	CASSSDPSTEAFF	TGTGCCAGCTCATCGGATCCTAGCACTGAAGCTTTCTTT
NA	TRBJ2-7	TRBV5-1	TRBD1	CASSLRDRMEGEYF	TGCGCCAGCAGCTTGCGGGACAGGATGGAAGGGGAGTACTTC
NA	TRBJ2-3	TRBV7-3	NA	CASSSGGGTQYF	TGTGCCAGCAGCTCTGGAGGCGGCACGCAGTATTTT
NA	TRBJ1-1	TRBV30	NA	CAWYRTEAFF	TGTGCCTGGTACAGGACTGAAGCTTTCTTT
NA	TRBJ1-1	TRBV9	TRBD1	CASSAGTGVMNTEAFF	TGTGCCAGCAGCGCCGGGACAGGGGTCATGAACACTGAAGCTTTCTTT
NA	TRBJ1-6	TRBV7-9	NA	CASSLGVPGYNSPLHF	TGTGCCAGCAGCTTAGGCGTCCCGGGCTATAATTCACCCCTCCACTTT
NA	TRBJ2-3	TRBV6-4	TRBD2	CASSAGLGSQYF	TGTGCCAGCAGTGCCGGACTAGGTTCGCAGTATTTT
once	TRBJ1-4	TRBV2	NA	CASSEAQGGTGEKLFF	TGTGCCAGCAGTGAAGCGCAGGGAGGGACTGGTGAAAAACTGTTTTTT
NA	TRBJ1-1	TRBV3-1/TRBV3-2	NA	CASSQQGGETEAFF	TGTGCCAGCAGCCAACAGGGCGGGGAGACTGAAGCTTTCTTT
NA	TRBJ1-1	TRBV3-1/TRBV3-2	TRBD1	CASSTGVGNTEAFF	TGTGCCAGCAGCACAGGGGTGGGAAACACTGAAGCTTTCTTT
NA	TRBJ2-5	TRBV3-1/TRBV3-2	NA	CASSPPPGHQYQETQYF	TGTGCCAGCAGCCCCCCCCCGGGACATCAGTACCAAGAGACCCAGTACTTC
NA	TRBJ1-2	TRBV12-3/TRBV12-4	NA	CASSSIGAYGYTF	TGTGCCAGCAGTTCAATAGGGGCATATGGCTACACCTTC
once	TRBJ1-3	TRBV19	TRBD1	CATRGTGAGNTIYF	TGTGCCACAAGAGGGACAGGGGCTGGAAACACCATATATTTT
few	TRBJ1-4	TRBV7-2	NA	CASSLGRVNEKLFF	TGTGCCAGCAGCTTAGGCAGGGTTAATGAAAAACTGTTTTTT
NA	TRBJ2-5	TRBV19	TRBD2	CASKTLAGVEETQYF	TGTGCCTCCAAAACACTAGCGGGAGTTGAAGAGACCCAGTACTTC
few	TRBJ1-5	TRBV2	NA	CASSGQYGNQPQHF	TGTGCCAGCAGTGGGCAGTACGGCAATCAGCCCCAGCATTTT
few	TRBJ2-7	TRBV4-1	TRBD1	CASSQALQGAGHEQYF	TGCGCCAGCAGCCAAGCTCTACAGGGGGCAGGACACGAGCAGTACTTC
NA	TRBJ2-1	TRBV7-6	TRBD2	CASSSTWPGLAGGTNEQFF	TGTGCCAGCAGCTCTACCTGGCCGGGACTAGCGGGAGGAACAAATGAGCAGTTCTTC
NA	TRBJ2-5	TRBV5-6	TRBD1	CASSEDRVDETQYF	TGTGCCAGCAGCGAAGACAGGGTAGACGAGACCCAGTACTTC
NA	TRBJ2-3	TRBV5-8	TRBD1	CASSYGQGETDTQYF	TGTGCCAGCAGCTATGGACAGGGGGAGACAGATACGCAGTATTTT
NA	TRBJ2-7	TRBV9	NA	CASSPTGTYEQYF	TGTGCCAGCAGCCCCACAGGGACCTACGAGCAGTACTTC
few	TRBJ2-7	TRBV28	NA	CASSLRQFYEQYF	TGTGCCAGCAGTTTACGACAGTTCTACGAGCAGTACTTC
NA	TRBJ2-1	TRBV7-3	NA	CASSPQILRGSYNEQFF	TGTGCCAGCAGCCCCCAAATTTTGCGGGGCTCCTACAATGAGCAGTTCTTC
NA	TRBJ2-1	TRBV28	TRBD2	CASTFSGSSYNEQFF	TGTGCCAGCACGTTTAGCGGGAGCTCCTACAATGAGCAGTTCTTC
NA	TRBJ1-5	TRBV7-9	NA	CASSFRGSNQPQHF	TGTGCCAGCAGCTTTAGGGGCAGCAATCAGCCCCAGCATTTT
NA	TRBJ2-5	TRBV10-1	TRBD2	CASSEGGGSWTQYF	TGCGCCAGCAGTGAGGGAGGCGGGAGCTGGACCCAGTACTTC
NA	TRBJ1-6	TRBV29-1	NA	CSVGQDVGSPLHF	TGCAGCGTTGGACAGGACGTCGGATCACCCCTCCACTTT
few	TRBJ1-5	TRBV2	NA	CASSLQGAQPQHF	TGTGCCAGCAGTTTACAGGGTGCCCAGCCCCAGCATTTT
NA	TRBJ2-1	TRBV2	TRBD2	CASSEGTSGKNEQFF	TGTGCCAGCAGTGAGGGGACTAGCGGGAAGAATGAGCAGTTCTTC
NA	TRBJ1-2	TRBV11-2	NA	CASSPTGKDGYTF	TGTGCCAGCAGCCCAACAGGGAAGGATGGCTACACCTTC
NA	TRBJ2-5	TRBV6-2/TRBV6-3	TRBD2	CASSYAGLAGETQYF	TGTGCCAGCAGTTACGCCGGACTAGCGGGAGAGACCCAGTACTTC
NA	TRBJ1-5	TRBV28	TRBD1	CASSLTGTGRPQHF	TGTGCCAGCAGCCTCACTGGGACAGGTCGGCCCCAGCATTTT
NA	TRBJ1-4	TRBV19	NA	CASRIQGLEKLFF	TGTGCCAGTAGGATACAGGGTCTTGAAAAACTGTTTTTT
NA	TRBJ1-4	TRBV19	TRBD1	CASSIGWTGRYEKLFF	TGTGCCAGTAGTATAGGCTGGACAGGGAGATATGAAAAACTGTTTTTT
NA	TRBJ1-1	TRBV4-3	TRBD1	CASSQDIQGFTEAFF	TGCGCCAGCAGCCAAGATATACAGGGGTTCACTGAAGCTTTCTTT
NA	TRBJ1-1	TRBV19	NA	CASSTQVNTEAFF	TGTGCCAGTAGTACACAGGTGAACACTGAAGCTTTCTTT
few	TRBJ2-7	TRBV4-1	NA	CASSQVDLGLAGSEQYF	TGCGCCAGCAGCCAAGTCGATCTAGGGCTAGCCGGTTCCGAGCAGTACTTC
once	TRBJ2-3	TRBV19	TRBD1	CASSMGPGGAIGDTQYF	TGTGCCAGTAGTATGGGGCCAGGGGGCGCGATCGGCGATACGCAGTATTTT
NA	TRBJ2-2	TRBV29-1	NA	CSVGISGGGELFF	TGCAGCGTTGGCATAAGCGGAGGCGGGGAGCTGTTTTTT
NA	TRBJ1-3	TRBV29-1	NA	CSVEGGGGPSSGNTIYF	TGCAGCGTTGAAGGAGGCGGGGGACCTAGCTCTGGAAACACCATATATTTT
NA	TRBJ1-5	TRBV7-8	TRBD1	CASSLSDRGRGYSNQPQHF	TGTGCCAGCAGCTTATCCGACAGGGGACGTGGTTATAGCAATCAGCCCCAGCATTTT
few	TRBJ2-1	TRBV11-1	TRBD2	CASSKELAGVLNEQFF	TGTGCCAGCAGCAAGGAACTAGCGGGAGTCCTCAATGAGCAGTTCTTC
NA	TRBJ2-1	TRBV27	NA	CASSYSSGPQFF	TGTGCCAGCAGTTACAGTTCCGGCCCCCAGTTCTTC
NA	TRBJ1-5	TRBV21-1	NA	CASSKRAGASNQPQHF	TGTGCCAGCAGCAAACGGGCAGGGGCTAGCAATCAGCCCCAGCATTTT
NA	TRBJ1-5	TRBV6-5	NA	CASSGQSESNQPQHF	TGTGCCAGCAGCGGACAGAGTGAGAGCAATCAGCCCCAGCATTTT
NA	TRBJ2-7	TRBV6-5	TRBD1	CASRDRGPYEQYF	TGTGCCAGCAGGGACAGGGGGCCCTACGAGCAGTACTTC